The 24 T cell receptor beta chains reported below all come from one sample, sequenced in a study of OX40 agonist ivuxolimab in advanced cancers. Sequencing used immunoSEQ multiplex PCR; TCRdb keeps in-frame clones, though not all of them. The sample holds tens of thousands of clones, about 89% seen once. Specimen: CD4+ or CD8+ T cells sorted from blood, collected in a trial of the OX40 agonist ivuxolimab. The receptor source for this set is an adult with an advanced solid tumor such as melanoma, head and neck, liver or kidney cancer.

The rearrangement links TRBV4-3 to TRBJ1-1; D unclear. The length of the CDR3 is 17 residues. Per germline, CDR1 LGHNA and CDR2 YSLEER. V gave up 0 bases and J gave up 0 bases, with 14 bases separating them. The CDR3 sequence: CASSQELVGSLNTEAFF. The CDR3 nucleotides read TGCGCCAGCAGCCAAGAGTTGGTCGGATCCCTGAACACTGAAGCTTTCTTT.

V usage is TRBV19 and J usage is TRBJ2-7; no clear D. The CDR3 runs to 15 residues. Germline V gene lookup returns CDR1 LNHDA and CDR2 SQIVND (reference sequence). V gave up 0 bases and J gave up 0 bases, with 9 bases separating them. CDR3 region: CASSIDLGSSYEQYF. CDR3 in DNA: TGTGCCAGTAGTATAGATCTTGGCAGCTCCTACGAGCAGTACTTC. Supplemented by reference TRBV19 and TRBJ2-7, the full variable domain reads DGGITQSPKYLFRKEGQNVTLSCEQNLNHDAMYWYRQDPGQGLRLIYYSQIVNDFQKGDIAEGYSVSREKKESFPLTVTSAQKNPTAFYLCASSIDLGSSYEQYFGPGTRLTVT.

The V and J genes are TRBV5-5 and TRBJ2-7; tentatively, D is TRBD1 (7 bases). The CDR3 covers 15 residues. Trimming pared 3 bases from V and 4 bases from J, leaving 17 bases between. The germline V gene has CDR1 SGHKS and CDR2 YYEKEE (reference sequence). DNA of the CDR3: TGTGCCAGCAGCTCCCCGGGAGTACAGGGGTACGAGCAGTACTTC. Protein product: CASSSPGVQGYEQYF.

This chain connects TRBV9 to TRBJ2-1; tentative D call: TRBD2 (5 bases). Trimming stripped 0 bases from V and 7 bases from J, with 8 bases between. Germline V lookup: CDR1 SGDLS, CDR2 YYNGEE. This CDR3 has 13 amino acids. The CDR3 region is CASSVGEGNEQFF. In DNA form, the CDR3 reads TGTGCCAGCAGCGTAGGCGAGGGAAATGAGCAGTTCTTC.

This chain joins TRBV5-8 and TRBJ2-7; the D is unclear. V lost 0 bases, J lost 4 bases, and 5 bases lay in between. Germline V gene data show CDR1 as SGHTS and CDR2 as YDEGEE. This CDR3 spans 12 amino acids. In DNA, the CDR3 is TGTGCCAGCAGCTTGGTCGAGTACGAGCAGTACTTC. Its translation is CASSLVEYEQYF.

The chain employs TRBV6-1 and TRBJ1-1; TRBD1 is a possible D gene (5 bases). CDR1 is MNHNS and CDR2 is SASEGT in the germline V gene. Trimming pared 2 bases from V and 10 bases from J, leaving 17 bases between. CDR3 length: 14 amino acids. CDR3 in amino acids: CASSEPSRGLLAFF. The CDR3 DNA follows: TGTGCCAGCAGTGAACCTTCCCGGGGCCTTCTAGCTTTCTTT.

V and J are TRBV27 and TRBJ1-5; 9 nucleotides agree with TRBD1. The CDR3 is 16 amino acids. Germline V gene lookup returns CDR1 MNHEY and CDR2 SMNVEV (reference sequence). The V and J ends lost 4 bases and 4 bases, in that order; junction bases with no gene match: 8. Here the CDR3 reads CASSSKVDRGNQPQHF. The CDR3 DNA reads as TGTGCCAGCAGTTCAAAAGTGGACAGGGGAAATCAGCCCCAGCATTTT.

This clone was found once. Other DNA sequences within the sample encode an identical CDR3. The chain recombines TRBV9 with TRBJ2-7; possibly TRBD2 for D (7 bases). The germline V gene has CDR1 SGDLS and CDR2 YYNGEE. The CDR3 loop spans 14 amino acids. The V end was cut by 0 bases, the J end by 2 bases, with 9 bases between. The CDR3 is CASSVGGGTYEQYF. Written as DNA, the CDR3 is TGTGCCAGCAGCGTAGGCGGGGGCACCTACGAGCAGTACTTC. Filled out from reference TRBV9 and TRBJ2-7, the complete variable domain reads DSGVTQTPKHLITATGQRVTLRCSPRSGDLSVYWYQQSLDQGLQFLIQYYNGEERAKGNILERFSAQQFPDLHSELNLSSLELGDSALYFCASSVGGGTYEQYFGPGTRLTVT.

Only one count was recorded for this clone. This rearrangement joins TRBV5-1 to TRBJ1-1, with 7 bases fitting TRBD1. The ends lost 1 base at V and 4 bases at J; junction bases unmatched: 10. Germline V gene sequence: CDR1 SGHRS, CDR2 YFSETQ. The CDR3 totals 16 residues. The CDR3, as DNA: TGCGCCAGCAGCTTGTTGTTTGACAGGGTGGGCACTGAAGCTTTCTTT. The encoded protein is CASSLLFDRVGTEAFF.

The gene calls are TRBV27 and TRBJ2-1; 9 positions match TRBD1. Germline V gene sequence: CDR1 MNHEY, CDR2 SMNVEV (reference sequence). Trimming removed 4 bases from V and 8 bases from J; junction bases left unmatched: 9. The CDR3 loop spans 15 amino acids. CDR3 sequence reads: CASSSPGQGVYEQFF. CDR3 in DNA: TGTGCCAGCAGTTCCCCGGGACAGGGCGTATATGAGCAGTTCTTC.

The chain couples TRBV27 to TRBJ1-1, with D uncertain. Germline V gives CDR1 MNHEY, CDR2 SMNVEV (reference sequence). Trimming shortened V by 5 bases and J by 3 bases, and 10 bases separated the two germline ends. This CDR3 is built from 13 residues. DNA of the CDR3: TGTGCCAGCAGTCCCGTTGGGGACACTGAAGCTTTCTTT. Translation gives CASSPVGDTEAFF.

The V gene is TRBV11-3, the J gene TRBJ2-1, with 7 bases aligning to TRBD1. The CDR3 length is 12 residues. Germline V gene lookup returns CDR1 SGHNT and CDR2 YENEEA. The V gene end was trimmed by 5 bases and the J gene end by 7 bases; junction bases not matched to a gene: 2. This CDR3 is CASSLTGNEQFF. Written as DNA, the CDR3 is TGTGCCAGCAGCCTGACAGGGAATGAGCAGTTCTTC.

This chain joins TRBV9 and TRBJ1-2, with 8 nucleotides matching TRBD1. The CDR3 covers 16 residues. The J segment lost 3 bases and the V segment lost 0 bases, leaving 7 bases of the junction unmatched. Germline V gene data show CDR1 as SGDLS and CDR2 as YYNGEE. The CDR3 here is CASSVALRTGHYGYTF. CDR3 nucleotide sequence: TGTGCCAGCAGCGTAGCCCTGAGGACAGGGCACTATGGCTACACCTTC.

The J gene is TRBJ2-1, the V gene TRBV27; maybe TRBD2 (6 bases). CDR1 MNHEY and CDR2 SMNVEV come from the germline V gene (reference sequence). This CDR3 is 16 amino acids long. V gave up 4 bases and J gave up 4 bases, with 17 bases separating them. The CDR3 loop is CASSSPPAGQYNEQFF. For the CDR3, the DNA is TGTGCCAGCAGTTCCCCCCCAGCGGGCCAATACAATGAGCAGTTCTTC.

CDR3 sequence reads: CASSLDQTYGGETQYF. DNA for the CDR3: TGTGCCAGCAGCTTAGACCAAACTTATGGGGGAGAGACCCAGTACTTC. V usage is TRBV11-2 and J usage is TRBJ2-5; the D gene could be TRBD1 or TRBD2 (5 bases each). The germline gives CDR1 SGHAT, CDR2 FQNNGV. The CDR3 spans 16 residues. V lost 0 bases to trimming and J lost 4 bases, with 15 bases between them.

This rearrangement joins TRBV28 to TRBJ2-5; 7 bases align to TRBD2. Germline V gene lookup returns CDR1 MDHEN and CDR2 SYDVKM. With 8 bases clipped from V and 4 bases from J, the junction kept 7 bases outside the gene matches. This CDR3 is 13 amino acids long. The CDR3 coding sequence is TGTGCCAGCTGGTGGGGGGAGGGAGAGACCCAGTACTTC. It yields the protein CASWWGEGETQYF.

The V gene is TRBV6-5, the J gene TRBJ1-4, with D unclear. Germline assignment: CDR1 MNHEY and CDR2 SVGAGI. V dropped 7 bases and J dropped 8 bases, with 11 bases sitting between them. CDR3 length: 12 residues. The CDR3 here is CASKLPGEKLFF. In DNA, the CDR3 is TGTGCCAGCAAATTGCCCGGCGAAAAACTGTTTTTT.

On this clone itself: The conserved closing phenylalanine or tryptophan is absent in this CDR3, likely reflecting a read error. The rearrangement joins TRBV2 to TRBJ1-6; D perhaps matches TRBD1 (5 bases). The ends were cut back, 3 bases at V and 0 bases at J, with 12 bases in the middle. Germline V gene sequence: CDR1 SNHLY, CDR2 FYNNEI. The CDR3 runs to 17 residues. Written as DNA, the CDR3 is TGTGCCAGCAGTGAGGCAGGGTTAAGCTCCTATAATTCACCCCTCCACCTT. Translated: CASSEAGLSSYNSPLHL.

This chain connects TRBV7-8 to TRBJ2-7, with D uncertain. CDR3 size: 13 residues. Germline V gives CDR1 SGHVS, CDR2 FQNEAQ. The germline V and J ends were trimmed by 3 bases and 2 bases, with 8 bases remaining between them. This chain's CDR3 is CASSFDTTYEQYF. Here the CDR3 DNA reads TGTGCCAGCAGCTTTGATACTACCTACGAGCAGTACTTC.

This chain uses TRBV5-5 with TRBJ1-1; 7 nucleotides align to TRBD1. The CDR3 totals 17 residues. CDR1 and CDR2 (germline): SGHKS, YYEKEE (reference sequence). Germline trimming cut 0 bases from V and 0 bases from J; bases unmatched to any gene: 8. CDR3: CASSLVGGPLMNTEAFF. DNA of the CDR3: TGTGCCAGCAGCTTGGTAGGGGGCCCCCTCATGAACACTGAAGCTTTCTTT.

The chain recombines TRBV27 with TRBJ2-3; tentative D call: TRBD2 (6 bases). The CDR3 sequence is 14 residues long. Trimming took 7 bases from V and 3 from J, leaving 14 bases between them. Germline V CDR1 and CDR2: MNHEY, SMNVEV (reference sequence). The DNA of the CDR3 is TGTGCCAGCAACCCCCTTGGGGGGACAGATACGCAGTATTTT. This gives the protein CASNPLGGTDTQYF.

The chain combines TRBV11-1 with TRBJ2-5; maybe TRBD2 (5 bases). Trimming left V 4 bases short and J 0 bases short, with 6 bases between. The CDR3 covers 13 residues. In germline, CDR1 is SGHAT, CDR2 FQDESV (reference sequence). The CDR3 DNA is TGTGCCAGCAGCTCGGGGTACCAAGAGACCCAGTACTTC. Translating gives CASSSGYQETQYF. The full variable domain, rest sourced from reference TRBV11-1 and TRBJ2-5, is EAEVAQSPRYKITEKSQAVAFWCDPISGHATLYWYRQILGQGPELLVQFQDESVVDDSQLPKDRFSAERLKGVDSTLKIQPAELGDSAMYLCASSSGYQETQYFGPGTRLLVL.

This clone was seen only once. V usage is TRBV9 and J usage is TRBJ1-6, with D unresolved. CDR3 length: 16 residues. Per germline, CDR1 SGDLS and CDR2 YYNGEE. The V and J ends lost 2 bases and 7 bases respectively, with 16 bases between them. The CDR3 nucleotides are TGTGCCAGCAGCGTTGATGGATGGTGGGGAAATTCACCCCTCCACTTT. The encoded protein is CASSVDGWWGNSPLHF.

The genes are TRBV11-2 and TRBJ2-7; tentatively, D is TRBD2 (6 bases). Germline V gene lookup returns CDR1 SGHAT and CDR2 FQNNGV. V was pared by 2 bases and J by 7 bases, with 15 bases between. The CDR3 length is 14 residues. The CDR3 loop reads CASSLWWGGEEQYF. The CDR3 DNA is TGTGCCAGCAGCTTATGGTGGGGAGGAGAAGAGCAGTACTTC.